These T cell receptor beta chains were read from a single sample in a study of T cell clonotyping in hematopoietic cell transplantation. Some clones are missing from TCRdb's copy, which holds only in-frame ones; the method was immunoSEQ multiplex PCR. The sample has about 15,000 clones; 71% are singletons. Sequencing was done on a sample of peripheral blood mononuclear cells. The receptors come from a woman aged 60-75 years in good health. Some clones in this sample may be carry-over from other donors' samples. The CDR3 runs from the conserved cysteine through the conserved F or W. The D gene is left open where the match is weak. Some rows mark clone size as missing; the rest say once, few, many or name a class of expanded clone.

J | V | size | D | CDR3 | DNA
TRBJ2-7 | TRBV4-3 | NA | TRBD2 | CASSQASGGSQRYEQYF | TGCGCCAGCAGCCAAGCTAGCGGGGGGTCTCAGCGCTACGAGCAGTACTTC
TRBJ1-1 | TRBV5-1 | few | NA | CASSPNSNTEAFF | TGCGCCAGCAGCCCGAACAGTAACACTGAAGCTTTCTTT
TRBJ1-5 | TRBV28 | NA | TRBD1 | CASSSGTGIYQPQHF | TGTGCCAGCAGTTCCGGGACAGGAATTTATCAGCCCCAGCATTTT
TRBJ1-5 | TRBV7-2 | NA | NA | CASRASSLGQPQHF | TGTGCCAGCAGAGCTAGTAGTTTGGGCCAGCCCCAGCATTTT
TRBJ1-4 | TRBV19 | few | NA | CASKQRGNNEKLFF | TGTGCCAGTAAACAGCGAGGTAATAATGAAAAACTGTTTTTT
TRBJ1-2 | TRBV25-1 | once | NA | CASKVPETDANYGYTF | TGTGCCAGCAAAGTGCCGGAGACGGACGCTAACTATGGCTACACCTTC
TRBJ1-2 | TRBV4-1 | NA | NA | CASSQEDSMDYGYTF | TGCGCCAGCAGCCAGGAGGACAGTATGGACTATGGCTACACCTTC
TRBJ1-3 | TRBV18 | few | NA | CASSPSIQLGNTIYF | TGTGCCAGCTCACCCAGTATACAGCTTGGAAACACCATATATTTT
TRBJ1-1 | TRBV30 | few | TRBD1 | CAWTRQGDTEAFF | TGTGCCTGGACCCGACAGGGGGACACTGAAGCTTTCTTT
TRBJ2-7 | TRBV6-1 | NA | NA | CASSEKGFSDEQYF | TGTGCCAGCAGTGAAAAGGGCTTCTCCGACGAGCAGTACTTC
TRBJ2-2 | TRBV30 | NA | NA | CAWGGYREDIPNTGELFF | TGTGCCTGGGGGGGTTACCGAGAGGACATACCGAACACCGGGGAGCTGTTTTTT
TRBJ2-7 | TRBV12-5 | NA | NA | CASGLVLGGDSSYEQYF | TGTGCTAGTGGTTTGGTACTCGGGGGCGATAGCTCCTACGAGCAGTACTTC
TRBJ2-5 | TRBV6-1 | NA | TRBD1 | CASRNRGVETQYF | TGTGCCAGCAGAAACAGGGGAGTCGAGACCCAGTACTTC
TRBJ1-6 | TRBV6-4 | NA | TRBD1 | CASSEGQDNSPLHF | TGTGCCAGCAGTGAGGGACAGGATAATTCACCCCTCCACTTT
TRBJ1-6 | TRBV9 | NA | TRBD1 | CASSVSGGGSPLHF | TGTGCCAGCAGCGTTTCAGGGGGAGGCTCACCCCTCCACTTT
TRBJ2-7 | TRBV19 | few | NA | CASSFGYEQYF | TGTGCCAGTAGTTTCGGCTACGAGCAGTACTTC
TRBJ2-7 | TRBV4-1 | NA | NA | CASSKGGTNAYEQYF | TGCGCCAGCAGCAAAGGGGGGACTAACGCCTACGAGCAGTACTTC
TRBJ1-1 | TRBV10-2 | NA | NA | CASSRDTYTEAFF | TGCGCCAGCAGCCGGGACACTTACACTGAAGCTTTCTTT
TRBJ1-6 | TRBV27 | NA | NA | CASKRQFNSPLHF | TGTGCCAGCAAAAGACAGTTTAATTCACCCCTCCACTTT
TRBJ1-6 | TRBV14 | NA | NA | CASSQDTSSPLHF | TGTGCCAGCAGCCAAGATACAAGCTCACCCCTCCACTTT
TRBJ2-7 | TRBV7-2 | NA | TRBD2 | CASSFQGGLAGYEQYF | TGTGCCAGCAGCTTTCAAGGGGGACTAGCGGGGTACGAGCAGTACTTC
TRBJ2-5 | TRBV5-1 | NA | TRBD1 | CASSLTGGQETQYF | TGCGCCAGCAGCTTAACAGGGGGCCAGGAGACCCAGTACTTC
TRBJ2-2 | TRBV4-3 | few | NA | CASSQGGPIGELFF | TGCGCCAGCAGCCAAGGCGGCCCTATTGGGGAGCTGTTTTTT
TRBJ1-1 | TRBV10-3 | few | NA | CATSPGSTEAFF | TGTGCCACCTCCCCGGGCAGCACTGAAGCTTTCTTT
TRBJ1-1 | TRBV28 | NA | NA | CASSLSGTRIRAFF | TGTGCCAGCAGTTTAAGTGGGACCAGAATACGGGCTTTCTTT
TRBJ2-1 | TRBV7-2 | once | NA | CASSSRDPVNEQFF | TGTGCCAGCAGCTCCCGGGACCCAGTGAATGAGCAGTTCTTC
TRBJ2-2 | TRBV18 | NA | NA | CASSPILAGELFF | TGTGCCAGCTCACCTATTCTGGCCGGGGAGCTGTTTTTT